This T cell receptor beta chain was obtained from a study of T-cell memory formation after mild COVID-19. Findings of the study overall: The pre-infection memory compartment contained some responding clones, suggesting cross-reactive memory joined.

TCRdb re-called the 5' RACE reads through MiXCR, storing one row per CDR3 protein. Of 280,000 or so distinct CDR3 sequences in the sample, 8% to 9% were seen once. As concerns this clonotype: Its antigen is currently unknown.

This CDR3 has 17 amino acids. Per the germline V gene, CDR1 is SGHRS and CDR2 is YFSETQ. Unmatched junction bases numbered 11, after V lost 0 bases and J lost 4 bases. Sample: PBMCs or a T cell subset sorted from them (not recorded which). The sequence was collected from a man aged 18 to 30 who had mild COVID-19 (a few samples of this study predate the infection). Cell type and time point are not known. V usage is TRBV5-1 and J usage is TRBJ1-1, with 8 bases that match TRBD1. The CDR3 coding sequence is TGCGCCAGCAGCTTGGCCAAGGGGGCCGGGACAGGCACTGAAGCTTTCTTT. This encodes CASSLAKGAGTGTEAFF.